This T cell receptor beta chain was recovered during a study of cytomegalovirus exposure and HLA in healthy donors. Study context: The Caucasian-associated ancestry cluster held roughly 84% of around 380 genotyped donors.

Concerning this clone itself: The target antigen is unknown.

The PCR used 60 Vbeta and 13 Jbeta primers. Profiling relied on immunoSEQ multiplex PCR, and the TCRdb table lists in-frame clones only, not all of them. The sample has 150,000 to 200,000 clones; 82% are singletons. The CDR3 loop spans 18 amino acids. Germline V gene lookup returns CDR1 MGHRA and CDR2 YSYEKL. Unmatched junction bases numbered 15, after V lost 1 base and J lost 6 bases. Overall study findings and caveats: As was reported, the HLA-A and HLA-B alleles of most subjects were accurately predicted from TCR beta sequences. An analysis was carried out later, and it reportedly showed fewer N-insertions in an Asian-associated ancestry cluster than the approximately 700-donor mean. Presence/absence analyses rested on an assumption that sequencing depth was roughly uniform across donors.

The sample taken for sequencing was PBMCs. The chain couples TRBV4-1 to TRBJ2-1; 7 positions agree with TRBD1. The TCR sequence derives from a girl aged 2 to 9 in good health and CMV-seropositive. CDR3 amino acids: CASSQVPILSTGTNEQFF. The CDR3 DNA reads TGCGCCAGCAGCCAAGTTCCAATTCTTTCGACAGGGACCAATGAGCAGTTCTTC.